One T cell receptor (beta chain) is described in this entry. In this sample, this clonotype turned up many times. Its recognized antigen is unknown. Qualities for individual bases were not recorded, and no much larger clone is one base off. Ophthalmopathy patients were characterized by moderately to severely active disease, a Clinical Activity Score of at least 3, a NOSPECS grade of at least 4, and a disease duration under 3 months. Patients were excluded if they had other autoimmune diseases, uncontrolled infections, pregnancy or lactation. Clinical symptoms, serum thyroxine, TRAb, thyroid ultrasound and orbital computed tomography were used for diagnosis. PBMCs were isolated from about 9.1 ml of fresh peripheral blood by Ficoll-Paque density gradient centrifugation. Total RNA was extracted using Trizol reagent, and RNA quality was checked on an Agilent 2100 Bioanalyzer. This specimen belongs to a study of Graves' ophthalmopathy and Graves' hyperthyroidism (dated by TCRdb to 2017 to 2018). For context, the study as a whole: Peripheral blood samples were taken at the time of initial diagnosis, before any treatment was given. TCR beta repertoire signatures were used to distinguish Graves' ophthalmopathy from Graves' hyperthyroidism and to predict progression to ophthalmopathy. In total, 135 blood samples were TCR-sequenced: some 43 ophthalmopathy, some 75 hyperthyroidism and approximately 17 hyperthyroidism-to-ophthalmopathy patients. A discovery set of 95 to 100 patients (around 44 ophthalmopathy, 57 stable hyperthyroidism) was enrolled to explore V-J signatures distinguishing ophthalmopathy from hyperthyroidism. For independent validation, a separate cohort was made up of 18 hyperthyroidism patients plus 17 patients who later progressed from hyperthyroidism to ophthalmopathy. T-cell repertoires of thyroid tissue and blood were compared in about 6 hyperthyroidism patients. Following sampling, methimazole starting at 30 mg daily was administered to hyperthyroidism patients, and high-dose intravenous methylprednisolone was administered to ophthalmopathy patients. For training and testing, the roughly 93 patients in the discovery cohort were randomly divided in a 7:3 ratio. Study-wide findings and limitations: The 13-signature model separated ophthalmopathy from stable hyperthyroidism with approximately 88% sensitivity and around 84% specificity in cross-validation, and 80%/75% in the test set. In validation, the model predicted ophthalmopathy progression with more than 55% sensitivity and 72.22% specificity; 12 predicted patients were CT-confirmed with GO in a median of approximately six months. No statistical method was used to set the sample size in advance, and the investigators knew which group each participant was assigned to. Most expanded thyroid clonotypes with frequency above 0.001 were also detected in blood, suggesting blood repertoires may reflect the thyroid immune response.

The germline V gene encodes CDR1 ENHRY and CDR2 SYGVKD. Clipping removes 3 bases from V and 2 bases from J, with 5 as the unmatched junction base count. The CDR3 contains 15 residues, cysteine and phenylalanine counted. The kept DNA is CDR3 alone, 45 bases in frame from the first base. For repertoire sequencing, TCR beta CDR3 regions were amplified from RNA transcripts. HTBI primers and the Qiagen OneStep RT-PCR kit were used in a first-round RT-PCR, which was followed by a second-round multiplex PCR, size selection and purification. Libraries were sequenced on an Illumina HiSeq2000 using paired-end 100 bp reads. The study's processing was this. SOAPnuke was used to process the reads, throwing out any read that had adapters, had uncalled bases, had a mean Phred below 15, or lacked an exact constant-primer or identifier match. High-quality paired reads were merged with COPE v1.2.5. Each unique nucleotide sequence was treated as a clonotype, and MiTCR v1.1 was used to align the clonotypes to the IMGT TRB V, D and J references. Only V-J combinations with frequency above 0.0001 were analysed, covering over 98% of repertoires. For each V-J combination, a TCR clonal expansion and chaos score was defined as the ratio of F50 clonal expansion to chaos observed in the TCRdist matrix. Features were reduced by Welch's t-statistics and random forest to some 13 V-J combinations, which fed a naive Bayes classifier. The similarity between thyroid and blood repertoires was quantified using the Morisita-Horn index. The raw public reads went through TCRdb reprocessing: fastp at Q25, MiXCR clone calling, in-frame beta chains kept. Every entry covers one CDR3 protein and lists the most common genes and DNA from its rows. These V and J calls are TCRdb output, not the study's own analysis. This sample is represented by about 500,000 distinct CDR3 sequences; approximately 15% of them were singletons. The ten largest clonotypes hold 8% to 10% of the sample.

What was sequenced was blood. The chain is made from TRBV10-3 and TRBJ2-7; a stretch of 9 junction bases matches TRBD1. The sequence was collected from a woman aged 25 to 39 with Graves' ophthalmopathy. Donor details come from another sample of the same person, matched by shared clones. CDR3 reads: CAISEGTGNPYEQYF. The DNA is as follows: TGTGCCATCAGTGAAGGGACAGGGAATCCCTACGAGCAGTACTTC.